These T cell receptor beta chains were read from a single sample in a study of blood T cell repertoires in COVID-19. Generated by immunoSEQ multiplex PCR, the TCRdb table keeps only in-frame clones and is missing some. The repertoire consists of under 350,000 clones, with more than 80% occurring once and the leading ten covering 6.8%. Sample: peripheral blood. The source of these receptors is a woman aged 25 to 39 with COVID-19, enrolled during active disease. The CDR3 runs from the conserved cysteine through the conserved F or W. The D gene is left open where the match is weak. Size values are once, few and many counts, or a class for expanded clones, and some rows have none.

cdr3_nt	cdr3_aa	clone_size	d_call	v_call	j_call
TGTGCCTGGAGTGTAGTGTCTGGGCAGTTCACAGATACGCAGTATTTT	CAWSVVSGQFTDTQYF	-	-	TRBV30	TRBJ2-3
TGTGCCAGCAGTGATCGGGCGGCAGGGGGGAAACTGTTTTTT	CASSDRAAGGKLFF	-	TRBD1	TRBV6-1	TRBJ1-4
TGTGCCAGCAGTGGGAGCAAAAACATTCAGTACTTC	CASSGSKNIQYF	-	-	TRBV25-1	TRBJ2-4
TGTGCCAGCAGCCCGGCTCAGCGCGGCCAAGAGACCCAGTACTTC	CASSPAQRGQETQYF	-	-	TRBV28	TRBJ2-5
TGTGCCAGCAGTTTGCAAGTTTGGACAGCAACTGGAAACACCATATATTTT	CASSLQVWTATGNTIYF	few	-	TRBV28	TRBJ1-3
TGTGCCAGCATGGGACCGGGACAGGGGGATTTTGGGGGCTACACCTTC	CASMGPGQGDFGGYTF	-	TRBD1	TRBV6-6	TRBJ1-2
TGCAGCCCCGATCGAGGACTAGCGGGAGTAAACGGCTACAATGAGCAGTTCTTC	CSPDRGLAGVNGYNEQFF	-	TRBD2	TRBV29-1	TRBJ2-1
TGCGCCAGCAGCTTGAACCCCAGCGGAGCCGGGGAGACCCAGTACTTC	CASSLNPSGAGETQYF	-	-	TRBV5-1	TRBJ2-5
TGCGCCAGCAGCTTGACGAGGGCCGCGACAGATACGCAGTATTTT	CASSLTRAATDTQYF	-	-	TRBV5-1	TRBJ2-3
TGTGCCAGCAGTGACGGGGCGGCCTCCTACGAGCAGTACTTC	CASSDGAASYEQYF	-	-	TRBV6-4	TRBJ2-7
TGCGCCAGCAGCCAAGCCAGGGGAGAGACCCAGTACTTC	CASSQARGETQYF	-	-	TRBV4-1	TRBJ2-5
TGTGCCAGCAGCTTATCATCCCCCGGCTCCTACAATGAGCAGTTCTTC	CASSLSSPGSYNEQFF	-	-	TRBV7-6	TRBJ2-1
TGTGCCGGCCGACAGAACACTGAAGCTTTCTTT	CAGRQNTEAFF	-	-	TRBV2	TRBJ1-1
TGTGCCAGCAGCCAACAGGTGTCGGATGGCTACACCTTC	CASSQQVSDGYTF	-	-	TRBV3-1/TRBV3-2	TRBJ1-2
TGTGCCAGCAGTTCGAGTGGGGACAGGGATGGCACTGAAGCTTTCTTT	CASSSSGDRDGTEAFF	few	TRBD1	TRBV6-2/TRBV6-3	TRBJ1-1
TGTGCCAGCTCACCACCGGGGGGGCTCTACGAGCAGTACTTC	CASSPPGGLYEQYF	-	-	TRBV18	TRBJ2-7